The rows below give T cell receptor beta chains drawn from one sample of a study of control samples from healthy donors and cancer patients. The method was immunoSEQ multiplex PCR; TCRdb's version includes in-frame clones alone and lacks a portion of them. The table has tens of thousands of clones, more than 80% seen once. Source material: PBMCs. The source of these receptors is a man in his sixties with head and neck cancer. CDR3s include the opening cysteine and the closing phenylalanine or tryptophan. A D gene is named only where the DNA matches it firmly. Not all rows give a size; the values are once, few, many and, for expanded clones, a class.

size,V,J,D,CDR3,DNA
.,TRBV11-3,TRBJ2-2,.,CASSPDTSDYTGELFF,TGTGCCAGCAGCCCGGACACCTCGGATTACACCGGGGAGCTGTTTTTT
.,TRBV27,TRBJ2-2,TRBD2,CASSLRSSGSVNTGELFF,TGTGCCAGCAGTTTAAGGTCTAGCGGGAGTGTGAACACCGGGGAGCTGTTTTTT
.,TRBV11-2,TRBJ2-7,.,CASSLVGSSYEQYF,TGTGCCAGCAGCTTAGTAGGCAGCTCCTACGAGCAGTACTTC
.,TRBV10-3,TRBJ1-1,TRBD1,CAISDYGDRDEAFF,TGTGCCATCAGTGACTACGGGGACAGGGATGAAGCTTTCTTT
.,TRBV7-3,TRBJ1-3,TRBD1,CASSPNSQGAGNTIYF,TGTGCCAGCAGCCCCAACTCCCAGGGGGCTGGAAATACCATATATTTT
.,TRBV2,TRBJ2-2,TRBD2,CASSDKSGGLGGELFF,TGTGCCAGCAGTGACAAGTCGGGAGGATTGGGCGGGGAGCTGTTTTTT
.,TRBV3-1/TRBV3-2,TRBJ1-4,.,CASSQEYFGGAAADEKLFF,TGTGCCAGCAGCCAAGAGTATTTCGGGGGCGCAGCTGCCGATGAAAAACTGTTTTTT
.,TRBV7-8,TRBJ2-1,TRBD2,CASSLGTSGNSYNEQFF,TGTGCCAGCAGCTTGGGGACTAGCGGGAACTCCTACAATGAGCAGTTCTTC
.,TRBV7-2,TRBJ2-1,TRBD2,CASSSDAGAYNEQFF,TGTGCCAGCAGCTCGGACGCGGGAGCCTACAATGAGCAGTTCTTC
.,TRBV19,TRBJ2-5,TRBD1,CASSMGDRAGETQYF,TGTGCCAGTAGTATGGGGGACAGGGCTGGAGAGACCCAGTACTTC
.,TRBV19,TRBJ2-2,TRBD1,CASSPTGGGTGELFF,TGTGCCAGTAGTCCTACAGGGGGCGGCACCGGGGAGCTGTTTTTT
.,TRBV7-9,TRBJ1-1,.,CASSLQGGGNTEAFF,TGTGCCAGCAGCTTACAGGGCGGTGGGAACACTGAAGCTTTCTTT
.,TRBV5-4,TRBJ2-7,TRBD1,CASSLGPPTGRYEQYF,TGTGCCAGCAGCTTGGGTCCTCCGACAGGGCGGTACGAGCAGTACTTC
.,TRBV18,TRBJ2-1,TRBD1,CASSPGTGSFNEQFF,TGTGCCAGTTCACCCGGGACAGGGAGCTTCAATGAGCAGTTCTTC
.,TRBV3-1/TRBV3-2,TRBJ1-6,.,CASSQEGRNSPLHF,TGTGCCAGCAGCCAAGAGGGTAGGAATTCACCCCTCCACTTT
.,TRBV6-2/TRBV6-3,TRBJ2-1,.,CASSLLRFSSYNEQFF,TGTGCCAGCAGTCTTCTCAGGTTTAGCTCCTACAATGAGCAGTTCTTC
.,TRBV7-6,TRBJ2-2,.,CASRFSGPNTGELFF,TGTGCCAGCAGATTTAGCGGTCCGAACACCGGGGAGCTGTTTTTT
.,TRBV12-3/TRBV12-4,TRBJ1-2,.,CASSLQGSHGYTF,TGTGCCAGCAGTTTACAGGGATCCCATGGCTACACCTTC
.,TRBV9,TRBJ1-4,.,CASSVEVGREGEKLFF,TGTGCCAGCAGCGTAGAAGTGGGCAGGGAAGGCGAAAAACTGTTTTTT
.,TRBV5-4,TRBJ2-3,.,CASSLGLGGNTQYF,TGTGCCAGCAGCTTGGGTCTGGGGGGAAATACGCAGTATTTT
.,TRBV18,TRBJ1-2,.,CASSPSSAGHYGYTF,TGTGCCAGCTCACCAAGTTCCGCGGGACACTATGGCTACACCTTC
.,TRBV27,TRBJ1-2,.,CASSFGEGANYGYTF,.
.,TRBV9,TRBJ2-3,TRBD2,CASSAYLGREGTDTQYF,TGTGCCAGCAGCGCCTACCTAGGGCGGGAGGGCACAGATACGCAGTATTTT
.,TRBV5-1,TRBJ1-4,.,CASSSRGGGEKLFF,TGCGCCAGCAGCTCCCGGGGAGGGGGAGAAAAACTGTTTTTT
.,TRBV12-1,TRBJ2-1,.,CASSLAGGPYNEQFF,TGTGCCAGCAGCCTAGCGGGAGGTCCCTACAATGAGCAGTTCTTC
.,TRBV3-1/TRBV3-2,TRBJ1-2,.,CASSQETGTPLNYGYTF,TGTGCCAGCAGCCAGGAAACCGGAACACCCCTAAACTATGGCTACACCTTC
.,TRBV29-1,TRBJ1-2,.,CSVGVAGENTF,TGCAGCGTGGGGGTAGCTGGGGAGAACACCTTC
.,TRBV9,TRBJ2-3,.,CASTTQGGGADTQYF,TGTGCCAGCACCACTCAGGGCGGAGGGGCAGATACGCAGTATTTT
.,TRBV27,TRBJ2-1,TRBD2,CASSPSGVAYNEQFF,TGTGCCAGCAGCCCTAGCGGGGTAGCCTACAATGAGCAGTTCTTC
.,TRBV3-1/TRBV3-2,TRBJ1-6,.,CASSLLNSPLHF,TGTGCCAGCAGCCTCCTAAATTCACCCCTCCACTTT
.,TRBV12-3/TRBV12-4,TRBJ1-5,.,CASSKGEGQPQHF,TGTGCCAGCAGCAAAGGGGAGGGCCAGCCCCAGCATTTT
.,TRBV30,TRBJ1-1,.,CAWSWSNTEAFF,TGTGCCTGGAGTTGGTCGAACACTGAAGCTTTCTTT
.,TRBV16,TRBJ2-5,TRBD2,CASSHEGGLKTQYF,TGTGCCAGCAGCCATGAGGGAGGGCTCAAGACCCAGTACTTC
once,TRBV5-1,TRBJ1-1,.,CASSLFLNTEAFF,TGCGCCAGCAGCTTGTTCTTGAACACTGAAGCTTTCTTT
.,TRBV11-3,TRBJ2-3,TRBD2,CASSSGGSSDTQYF,TGTGCCAGCAGCTCGGGCGGGAGCTCAGATACGCAGTATTTT
.,TRBV19,TRBJ1-5,.,CASSVGGAGKPQHF,TGTGCCAGTAGTGTAGGGGGGGCCGGGAAGCCCCAGCATTTT
.,TRBV5-8,TRBJ1-5,.,CASSPGQYRNQPQHF,TGTGCCAGCAGCCCAGGACAGTACCGCAATCAGCCCCAGCATTTT
.,TRBV7-9,TRBJ1-5,.,CASSLGGQPQHF,TGTGCCAGCAGCTTGGGAGGTCAGCCCCAGCATTTT
once,TRBV6-8,TRBJ2-4,.,CASSYSGLPSTTGKNIQYF,TGTGCCAGCAGTTACTCGGGCTTACCCTCAACCACCGGCAAAAACATTCAGTACTTC
.,TRBV19,TRBJ2-3,.,CASTSTDTQYF,TGTGCCAGTACCAGCACAGATACGCAGTATTTT
once,TRBV5-1,TRBJ2-7,.,CASKVSVLPSYEQYF,TGCGCCAGCAAGGTTTCGGTACTGCCCTCCTACGAGCAGTACTTC
few,TRBV6-5,TRBJ1-5,.,CASGRVQPQHF,TGTGCCAGCGGCAGGGTTCAGCCCCAGCATTTT
.,TRBV19,TRBJ1-4,.,CASSFSQTNEKLFF,TGTGCCAGTAGCTTCTCCCAGACTAATGAAAAACTGTTTTTT
.,TRBV10-3,TRBJ2-1,TRBD2,CAISDAGGSADEQFF,TGTGCCATCAGTGACGCGGGAGGATCTGCAGATGAGCAGTTCTTC
.,TRBV6-5,TRBJ2-7,TRBD1,CASIRDRGGSYEQYF,TGTGCCAGCATCCGGGACAGGGGAGGTTCCTACGAGCAGTACTTC
few,TRBV7-9,TRBJ2-1,.,CASSSPPRRVAEQFF,TGTGCCAGCAGCTCACCCCCTCGGCGGGTTGCTGAGCAGTTCTTC
.,TRBV19,TRBJ1-5,.,CASSSTKAQPQHF,TGTGCCAGTAGTTCCACGAAGGCTCAGCCCCAGCATTTT
.,TRBV5-4,TRBJ1-2,TRBD1,CASRPDREDGYTF,TGTGCCAGCAGGCCGGACAGGGAGGATGGCTACACCTTC